This T cell receptor (beta chain) was observed in a study of Ad26.COV2.S vaccination and SARS-CoV-2 variants. Study-level information: Donor allocation was to the COV1001 Ad26.COV2.S trial arm.

Study-level findings and limits: People who got the vaccine or the placebo had similar non-spike TCR breadth.

Documented treatment: around 19 received Ad26.COV2.S at low or high dose, single or two shots; about 5 received placebo; per-sample allocation not given. Sampling took place 63 days after the first vaccine or placebo injection. TCRdb keeps only in-frame clones here, not all; method: immunoSEQ multiplex PCR. The sample contains hundreds of thousands of clones, around 89% of which appear only once. Concerning this clone itself: Antigen specificity is unknown.

Germline V gives CDR1 WNHNN, CDR2 SYGVQD (reference sequence). This CDR3 is 16 amino acids long. Losses at the gene ends were 2 bases for V and 6 bases for J; bases not matched to a gene: 6. The specimen comprised peripheral blood, sampled in a trial of Ad26.COV2.S vaccine versus placebo. This receptor was identified in a person between 18 and 60 years old who received the Ad26.COV2.S COVID-19 vaccine or a placebo. The J gene is TRBJ2-1, the V gene TRBV10-1, with 11 bases fitting TRBD2. The CDR3 region has the DNA TGCGCCAGCAGTGAGCCTACCGGGACTAGCGGCAATGAGCAGTTCTTC. Protein product: CASSEPTGTSGNEQFF.